This T cell receptor (beta chain) was captured in a study of shared clonotypes between healthy human individuals (dated by TCRdb to 2020 to 2022). For the study in its entirety: The cohort included three men and a couple of women between 18 and 49 years of age. For each donor, CD4 naive and CD4 memory were each given three plates, CD8 naive was given two plates, and CD8 memory was given one plate. The study deeply sequenced blood TCR repertoires of 5 or 6 healthy adults to estimate repertoire size and the extent of clonotype sharing between individuals. Different laboratories and diverse techniques were used to prepare libraries and sequence TCR repertoires, to increase sequencing depth and limit assay-specific biases. Each donor's leukapheresis produced roughly between roughly 0.9 and 9 billion PBMCs.

Results and caveats for the whole study, not just this receptor: Based on pairwise subsampling, the degree of clonotype sharing among donors was expected to be affected by sequencing depth. Naive subsets generally had larger estimated clonotype richness than memory subsets. Compared with non-shared clonotypes, clonotypes shared by all four sorted-subset donors had higher generation probabilities. Only blood was sampled, and tissue TCR repertoires likely differ from those in blood. Sharing across several donors was observed for about 5% of naive CD4, over 3% of naive CD8, about 2.5% of memory CD4, and around 0.4% of memory CD8 clonotypes. The small number of donors limited the genetic and exposure-history diversity represented. Rarefaction of sorted-subset datasets indicated incomplete sequencing despite the large sequencing depth.

Measured from the cysteine to the phenylalanine, the CDR3 is 15 residues long. Solely the CDR3 DNA is kept, with 45 bases framed from the first base. The germline V gene yields SGHRS for CDR1 and YFSETQ for CDR2. Ends trimmed: V by 0 bases, J by 2 bases; bases unmatched to a gene: 3. Donors were healthy HIV-negative adults with no recently reported acute infections or vaccinations. Every donor was a Caucasian adult residing in Nashville, Tennessee, USA. CD4+ T cells were enriched by magnetic negative selection; naive cells were then positively selected on CD45RA, and the negative fraction formed the memory subset. Blood was collected by leukapheresis, and PBMCs were isolated by Ficoll-Histopaque density gradient centrifugation and then cryopreserved in liquid nitrogen vapor phase. Analytical flow cytometry was used to check the purity and quantity of each magnetically sorted T cell population. From each sorted fraction, genomic DNA was isolated and quantified by UV absorbance on a Nanodrop 2000c.

On this clone itself: The specificity of this receptor is unknown. It has no much larger one-base neighbor in the sample; base qualities were not kept.

Using the deep immunoSEQ assay, multiplex PCR amplified TCR CDR3 regions from genomic DNA. Genomic DNA extracted from each cell subset was distributed evenly over all wells of several immunoSEQ 96-well plates, and each plate served as one replicate. For sorted subsets, each replicate PCR was loaded with 150 to 250 ng genomic DNA, equivalent to 30,000 or so T cell genomes. Purified libraries were quantified with a Qubit 3.0 fluorometer, sized on a Bioanalyzer 2100, and re-quantified with the KAPA Library Quantification kit. Every immunoSEQ 96-well plate was sequenced on a separate single-read 150-cycle Illumina NextSeq 550 flow cell. The authors' pipeline ran thus. Because the immunoSEQ output held only junctional sequences and lacked quality scores, the filtering could not match the filtering applied to full-length reads. To assign V/J genes and CDR3, sequences were annotated against IMGT germline references using PyIR, a Python wrapper for IgBLAST v1.9. Any read was removed if the V/J assignment was weak (E-value above 1e-6), the CDR3 was missing, or the read contained stop codons, out-of-frame junctions, or ambiguous translated residues. V3J clonotypes were defined as sequences sharing the same inferred V gene, J gene, and CDR3 amino acid sequence. Percentage overlap between repertoires was calculated by dividing the number of shared unique clonotypes by the size of the smaller repertoire. Richness of each repertoire was evaluated using RTK rarefaction, the Chao1 estimator, and Recon v2.1 estimates of unobserved clonotypes. For all TCRbeta clonotypes obtained by the gDNA method from four donors, generation probabilities were computed with OLGA. Not all clones reach the TCRdb copy of this immuneACCESS table, which keeps in-frame sequences only. Checked studies attribute under half of the gap to unresolved V genes and leave the rest unexplained. V, J and clone size reflect that table, while D and trimming were determined from the DNA. This sample is represented by more than 1,200,000 clones; around 98.5% of them were singletons. 0.36% of the sample rests with the top ten.

The source is a man aged 25 to 40 in good health. The sample taken for sequencing was naive CD4+ T cells sorted from blood. The sample's cell subset or site label, in plain terms: CD45RA+ positively selected. The sequence joins TRBV5-1 to TRBJ2-5; TRBD2 aligns with 8 central bases. In nucleotide form, the sequence is TGCGCCAGCAGCTTGGCGGGAGGGCCTCAAGAGACCCAGTACTTC. This sequence encodes CASSLAGGPQETQYF.